Presented here are 2 T cell receptor beta chains from one specimen sequenced in a study of graft-versus-host responses after intestinal transplantation. No antigens are known for them. Assay used: immunoSEQ multiplex PCR; TCRdb lists only in-frame clones, some missing. The table has more than 95,000 clones, 80% to 95% seen once. Material: unstimulated CD4+ T cells sorted from spleen or lymph node cells, obtained before intestinal transplant. These receptor sequences come from a human donor who received an intestinal transplant.

The table lists this clone with a count of one. The chain recombines TRBV6-5 with TRBJ2-1, with no clear D. Germline V lookup: CDR1 MNHEY, CDR2 SVGAGI. This CDR3 is built from 15 residues. Trimming pared 2 bases from V and 1 base from J, leaving 9 bases between. CDR3 sequence reads: CASSYKPLSYNEQFF. CDR3 coding DNA: TGTGCCAGCAGTTACAAGCCCCTATCCTACAATGAGCAGTTCTTC.

The rearrangement links TRBV5-1 to TRBJ2-6; D gene unclear. The germline CDR1 and CDR2 sequences are SGHRS and YFSETQ. V was cut by 0 bases and J by 0 bases, with 4 bases left in between. CDR3 length: 15 amino acids. The CDR3 region is CASSLGHSGANVLTF. In nucleotides, the CDR3 is TGCGCCAGCAGCTTGGGTCACTCTGGGGCCAACGTCCTGACTTTC.